This T cell receptor beta chain was recorded in a study of cytomegalovirus exposure and HLA in healthy donors. This CDR3 spans 15 amino acids. From germline, CDR1 is SGHTA and CDR2 FQGNSA. Trimming left V 4 bases short and J 9 bases short, with 21 bases between. About this clone: Its antigen is as yet unknown. Additional DNA sequences in this sample encode the identical CDR3.

Findings of the study overall: The authors later linked a missense DCLRE1C variant to TCR beta V- and J-gene trimming. Researchers reported from a later analysis that most CMV-associated TCR beta chains appeared HLA-restricted.

A multiplex PCR was run with 60 Vbeta primers and 13 Jbeta primers. Clones were sequenced by immunoSEQ multiplex PCR, and TCRdb holds only the in-frame ones, with some missing. The table includes tens of thousands of clones, around 70% detected once. Although they were nominally healthy when sampled, donors likely had unrecorded immune exposures. This chain connects TRBV7-2 to TRBJ2-5; maybe TRBD2 (6 bases). This receptor was obtained from a woman aged 50 to 60 in good health and CMV-seropositive. What was sequenced was PBMCs. This CDR3 is CASSSGAGRDAAQYF. As DNA, the CDR3 is TGTGCCAGCAGCTCGGGAGCCGGGCGGGATGCGGCCCAGTACTTC.